This T cell receptor beta chain is drawn from a study of cytomegalovirus exposure and HLA in healthy donors. Data came from immunoSEQ multiplex PCR; TCRdb stores just in-frame clones and leaves some out. The sample carries some 140,000 clones, roughly 84% recorded once. Remarks on this clone: What it recognizes is unknown.

Study results and limitations: Associated with cytomegalovirus, according to the listing, were around 160 TCR beta chains.

With V trimmed by 3 bases and J by 5 bases, 6 bases remained unmatched. From germline, CDR1 is MNHEY and CDR2 SMNVEV (reference sequence). The CDR3 loop spans 15 amino acids. The TCR comes from a human donor in good health. The V call is TRBV27, the J call TRBJ2-3, with 9 bases fitting TRBD1. Sequenced material: PBMCs. The CDR3 region is CASSFGTGRVDTQYF. The CDR3 DNA sequence: TGTGCCAGCAGTTTTGGGACAGGGAGAGTAGATACGCAGTATTTT.